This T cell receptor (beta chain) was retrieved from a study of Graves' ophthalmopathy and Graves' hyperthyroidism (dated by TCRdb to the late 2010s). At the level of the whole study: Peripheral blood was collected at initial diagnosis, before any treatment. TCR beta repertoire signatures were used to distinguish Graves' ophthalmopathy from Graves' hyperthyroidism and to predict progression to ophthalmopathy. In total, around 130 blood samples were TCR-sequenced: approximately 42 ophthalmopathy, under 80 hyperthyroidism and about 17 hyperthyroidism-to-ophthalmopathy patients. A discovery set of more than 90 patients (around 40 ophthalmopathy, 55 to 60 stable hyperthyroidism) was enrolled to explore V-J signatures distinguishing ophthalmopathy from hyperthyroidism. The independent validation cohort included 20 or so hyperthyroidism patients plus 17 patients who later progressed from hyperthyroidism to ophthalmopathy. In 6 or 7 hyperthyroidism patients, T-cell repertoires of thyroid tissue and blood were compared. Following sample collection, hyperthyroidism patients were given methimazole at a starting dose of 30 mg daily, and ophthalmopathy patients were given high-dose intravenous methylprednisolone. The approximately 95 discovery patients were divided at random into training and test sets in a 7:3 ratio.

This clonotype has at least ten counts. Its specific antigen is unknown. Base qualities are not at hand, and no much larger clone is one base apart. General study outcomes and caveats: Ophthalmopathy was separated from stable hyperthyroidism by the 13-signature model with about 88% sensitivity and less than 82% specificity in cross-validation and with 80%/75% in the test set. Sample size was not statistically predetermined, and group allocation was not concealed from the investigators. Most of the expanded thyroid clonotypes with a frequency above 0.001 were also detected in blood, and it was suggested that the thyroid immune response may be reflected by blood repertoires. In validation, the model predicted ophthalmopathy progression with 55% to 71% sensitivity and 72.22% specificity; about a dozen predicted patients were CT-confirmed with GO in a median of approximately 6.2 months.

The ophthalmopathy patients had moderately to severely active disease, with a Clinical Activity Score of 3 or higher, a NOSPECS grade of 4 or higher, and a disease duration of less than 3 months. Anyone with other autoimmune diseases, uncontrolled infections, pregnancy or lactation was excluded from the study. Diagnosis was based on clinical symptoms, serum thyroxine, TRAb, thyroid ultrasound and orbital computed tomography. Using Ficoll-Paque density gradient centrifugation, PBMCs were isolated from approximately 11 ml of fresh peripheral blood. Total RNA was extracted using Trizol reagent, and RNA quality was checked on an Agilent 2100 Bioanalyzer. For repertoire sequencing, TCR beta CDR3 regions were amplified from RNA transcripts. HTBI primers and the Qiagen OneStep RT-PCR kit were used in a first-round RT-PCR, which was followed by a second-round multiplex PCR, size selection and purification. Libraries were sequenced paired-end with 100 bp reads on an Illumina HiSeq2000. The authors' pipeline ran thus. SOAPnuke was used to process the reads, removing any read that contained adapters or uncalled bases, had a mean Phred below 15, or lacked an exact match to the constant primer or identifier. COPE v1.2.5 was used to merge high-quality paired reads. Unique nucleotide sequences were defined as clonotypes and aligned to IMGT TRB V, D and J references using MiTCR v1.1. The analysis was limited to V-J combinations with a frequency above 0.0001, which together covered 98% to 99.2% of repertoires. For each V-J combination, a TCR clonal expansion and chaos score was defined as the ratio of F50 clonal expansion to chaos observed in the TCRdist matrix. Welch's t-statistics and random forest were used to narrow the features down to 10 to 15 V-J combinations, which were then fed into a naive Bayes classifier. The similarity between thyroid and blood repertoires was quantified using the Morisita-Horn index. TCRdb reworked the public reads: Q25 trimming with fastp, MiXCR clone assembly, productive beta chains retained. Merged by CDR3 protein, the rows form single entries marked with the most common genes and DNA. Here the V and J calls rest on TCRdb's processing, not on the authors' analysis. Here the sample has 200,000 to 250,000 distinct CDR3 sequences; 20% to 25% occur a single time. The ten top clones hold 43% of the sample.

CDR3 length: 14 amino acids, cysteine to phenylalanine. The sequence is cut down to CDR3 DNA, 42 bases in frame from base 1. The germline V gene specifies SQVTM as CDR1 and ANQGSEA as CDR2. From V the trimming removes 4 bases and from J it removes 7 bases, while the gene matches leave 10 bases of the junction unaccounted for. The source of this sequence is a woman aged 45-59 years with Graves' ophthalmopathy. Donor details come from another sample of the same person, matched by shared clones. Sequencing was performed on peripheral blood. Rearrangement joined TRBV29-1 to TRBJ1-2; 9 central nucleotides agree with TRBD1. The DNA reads TGCAGCGTTGGTCCCGGGACAGGGAACGGTGGCTACACCTTC. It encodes CSVGPGTGNGGYTF.